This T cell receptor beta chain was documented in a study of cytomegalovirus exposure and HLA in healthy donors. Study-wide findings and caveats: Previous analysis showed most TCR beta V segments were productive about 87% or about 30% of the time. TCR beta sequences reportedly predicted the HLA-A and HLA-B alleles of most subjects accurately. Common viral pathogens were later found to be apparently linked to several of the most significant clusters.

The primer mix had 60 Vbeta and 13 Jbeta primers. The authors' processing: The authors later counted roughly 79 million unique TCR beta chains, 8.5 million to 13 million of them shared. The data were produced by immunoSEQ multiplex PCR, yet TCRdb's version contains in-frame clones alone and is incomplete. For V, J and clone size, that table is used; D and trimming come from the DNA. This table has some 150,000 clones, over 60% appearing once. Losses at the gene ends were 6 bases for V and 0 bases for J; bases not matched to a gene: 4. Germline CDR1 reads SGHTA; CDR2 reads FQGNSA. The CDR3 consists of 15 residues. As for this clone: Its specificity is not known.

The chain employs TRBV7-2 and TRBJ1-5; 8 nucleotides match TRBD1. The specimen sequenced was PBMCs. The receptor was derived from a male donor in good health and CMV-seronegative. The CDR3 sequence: CASRPGGFSNQPQHF. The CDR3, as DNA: TGTGCCAGCAGACCAGGGGGCTTTAGCAATCAGCCCCAGCATTTT.